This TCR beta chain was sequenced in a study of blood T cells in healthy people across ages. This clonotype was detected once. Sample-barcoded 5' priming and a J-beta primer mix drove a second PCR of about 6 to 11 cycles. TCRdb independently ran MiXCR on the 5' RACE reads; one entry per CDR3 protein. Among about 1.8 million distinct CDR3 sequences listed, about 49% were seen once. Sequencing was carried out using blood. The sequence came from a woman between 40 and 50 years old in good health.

In DNA, the CDR3 is TGCAGTGCTCTTCCCGGGACAGGGATCAATGAGCAGTTCTTC. The encoded protein is CSALPGTGINEQFF. The genes are TRBV20-1 and TRBJ2-1, with 9 nucleotides matching TRBD1. The germline gives CDR1 DFQATT, CDR2 SNEGSKA (reference sequence). The CDR3 sequence is 14 residues long. The trim removed 5 bases at V and 6 bases at J, leaving 8 bases unmatched.